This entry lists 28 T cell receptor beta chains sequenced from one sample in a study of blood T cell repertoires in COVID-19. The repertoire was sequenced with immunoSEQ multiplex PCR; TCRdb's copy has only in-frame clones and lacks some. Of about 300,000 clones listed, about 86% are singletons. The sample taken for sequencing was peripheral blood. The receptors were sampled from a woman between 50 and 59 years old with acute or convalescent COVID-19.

In DNA, the CDR3 is TGTGCCAGCAGTGACTCATTTAGGACTAGCGGGGCGTCCTACAATGAGCAGTTCTTC. It is translated as CASSDSFRTSGASYNEQFF. The V gene is TRBV6-4, the J gene TRBJ2-1, with 12 bases fitting TRBD2. CDR1 MRHNA and CDR2 SNTAGT come from the germline V gene. V was pared by 0 bases and J by 1 base, with 7 bases of the junction left unmatched. The CDR3 is made up of 19 amino acids.

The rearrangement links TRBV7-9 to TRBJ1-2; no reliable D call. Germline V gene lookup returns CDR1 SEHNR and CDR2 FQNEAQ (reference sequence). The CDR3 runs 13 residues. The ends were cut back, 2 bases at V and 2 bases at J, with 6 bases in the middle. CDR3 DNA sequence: TGTGCCAGCAGCTTAAGTACAAACTATGGCTACACCTTC. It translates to CASSLSTNYGYTF.

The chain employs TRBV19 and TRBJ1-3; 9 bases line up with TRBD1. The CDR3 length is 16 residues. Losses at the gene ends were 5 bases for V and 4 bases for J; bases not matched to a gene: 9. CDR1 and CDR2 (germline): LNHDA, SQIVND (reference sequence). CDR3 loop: CASSPLQGARGNTIYF. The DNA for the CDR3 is TGTGCCAGTAGTCCATTACAGGGGGCGAGGGGAAACACCATATATTTT.

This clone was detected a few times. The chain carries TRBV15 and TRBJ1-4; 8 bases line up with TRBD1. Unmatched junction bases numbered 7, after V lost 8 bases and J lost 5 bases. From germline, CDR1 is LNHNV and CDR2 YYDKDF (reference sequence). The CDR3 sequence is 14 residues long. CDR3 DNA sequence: TGTGCCACCCAGGGACAGGACTTAAATGAAAAACTGTTTTTT. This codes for CATQGQDLNEKLFF.

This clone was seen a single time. The CDR3 sequence is CASSFDSPTGANVLTF. CDR3 coding DNA: TGTGCCAGCAGTTTTGACAGCCCTACTGGGGCCAACGTCCTGACTTTC. The rearrangement links TRBV27 to TRBJ2-6; weak D call: TRBD1 (5 bases). V was trimmed by 3 bases and J by 2 bases, leaving 11 bases between them. The CDR3 spans 16 residues. Per germline, CDR1 MNHEY and CDR2 SMNVEV (reference sequence).

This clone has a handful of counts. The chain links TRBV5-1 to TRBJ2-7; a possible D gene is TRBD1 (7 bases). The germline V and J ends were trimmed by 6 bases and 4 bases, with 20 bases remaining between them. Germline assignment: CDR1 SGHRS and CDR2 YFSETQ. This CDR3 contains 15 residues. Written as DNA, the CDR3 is TGCGCCAGCAACAACGGAGGGACAGAAAGTTACGAGCAGTACTTC. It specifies CASNNGGTESYEQYF. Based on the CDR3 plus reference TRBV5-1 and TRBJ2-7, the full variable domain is KAGVTQTPRYLIKTRGQQVTLSCSPISGHRSVSWYQQTPGQGLQFLFEYFSETQRNKGNFPGRFSGRQFSNSRSEMNVSTLELGDSALYLCASNNGGTESYEQYFGPGTRLTVT.

In nucleotides, the CDR3 is TGCGCCAGCAGTGAGACCGGACAGGGGGCGCTTGAGGGTGAGCAGTTCTTC. Residues: CASSETGQGALEGEQFF. This chain joins TRBV10-1 and TRBJ2-1; TRBD1 matches at 11 bases. The CDR3 consists of 17 residues. J gave up 9 bases and V 2 bases, and 12 bases lay outside the gene matches. CDR1 is WNHNN and CDR2 is SYGVQD in the germline V gene (reference sequence).

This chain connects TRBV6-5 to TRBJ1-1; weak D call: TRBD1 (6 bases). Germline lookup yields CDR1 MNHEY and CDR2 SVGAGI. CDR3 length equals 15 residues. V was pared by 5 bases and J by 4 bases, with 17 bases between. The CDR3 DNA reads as TGTGCCAGCAGTCCTTGGACAGTTTCGGGCACTGAAGCTTTCTTT. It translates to CASSPWTVSGTEAFF.

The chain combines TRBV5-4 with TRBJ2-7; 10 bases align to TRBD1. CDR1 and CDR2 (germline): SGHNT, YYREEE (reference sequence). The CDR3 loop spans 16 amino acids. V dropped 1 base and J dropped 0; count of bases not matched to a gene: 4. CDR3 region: CASSLPWTGGSYEQYF. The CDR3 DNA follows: TGTGCCAGCAGCTTGCCTTGGACAGGGGGCTCCTACGAGCAGTACTTC.

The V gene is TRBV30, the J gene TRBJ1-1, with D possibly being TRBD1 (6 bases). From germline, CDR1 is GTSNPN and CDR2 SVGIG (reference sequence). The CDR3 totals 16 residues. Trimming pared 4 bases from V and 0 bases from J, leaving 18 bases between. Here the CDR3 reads CAWKVKQGRLNTEAFF. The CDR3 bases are TGTGCCTGGAAAGTAAAGCAGGGGCGATTGAACACTGAAGCTTTCTTT.

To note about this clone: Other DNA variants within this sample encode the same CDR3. CDR3 DNA sequence: TGTGCCACCAGTGACCCGACAGCGAACACCGGGGAGCTGTTTTTT. The encoded protein is CATSDPTANTGELFF. This sequence joins TRBV24-1 and TRBJ2-2; possible D gene TRBD1, 5 bases. Trimming pared 4 bases from V and 0 bases from J, leaving 8 bases between. From germline, CDR1 is KGHDR and CDR2 SFDVKD. The CDR3 totals 15 residues.

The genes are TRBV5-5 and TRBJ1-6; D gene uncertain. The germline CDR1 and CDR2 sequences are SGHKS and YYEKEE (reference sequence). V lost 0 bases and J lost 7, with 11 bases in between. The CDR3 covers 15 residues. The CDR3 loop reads CASSLGLGGNSPLHF. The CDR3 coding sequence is TGTGCCAGCAGCTTGGGACTCGGAGGAAATTCACCCCTCCACTTT.

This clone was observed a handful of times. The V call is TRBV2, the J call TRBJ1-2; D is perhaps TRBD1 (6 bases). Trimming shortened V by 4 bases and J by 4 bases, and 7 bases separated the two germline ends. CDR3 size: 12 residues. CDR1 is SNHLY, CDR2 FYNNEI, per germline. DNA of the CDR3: TGTGCCAGCAGTGGGACAGTCTATGGCTACACCTTC. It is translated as CASSGTVYGYTF.

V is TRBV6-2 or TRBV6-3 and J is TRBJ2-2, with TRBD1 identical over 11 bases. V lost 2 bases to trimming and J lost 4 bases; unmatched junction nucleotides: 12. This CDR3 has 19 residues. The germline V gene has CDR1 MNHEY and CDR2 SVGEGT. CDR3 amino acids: CASSYTDRGRLVGTGELFF. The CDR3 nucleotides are TGTGCCAGCAGTTACACGGACAGGGGGCGCCTTGTTGGCACCGGGGAGCTGTTTTTT.

The CDR3 protein is CASSEGGEFHTEAFF. The CDR3 coding sequence is TGTGCCAGCAGTGAAGGGGGCGAGTTTCACACTGAAGCTTTCTTT. The chain combines TRBV2 with TRBJ1-1; TRBD1 might be the D (5 bases). The germline gives CDR1 SNHLY, CDR2 FYNNEI. The CDR3 contains 15 residues. V was trimmed by 1 base and J by 3 bases, leaving 12 bases between them.

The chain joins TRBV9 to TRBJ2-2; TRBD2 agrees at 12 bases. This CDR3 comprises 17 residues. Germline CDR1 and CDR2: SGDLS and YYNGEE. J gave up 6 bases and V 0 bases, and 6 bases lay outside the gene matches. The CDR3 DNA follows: TGTGCCAGCAGCGTAGCTACCCTAGCGGGAGGGCCCGGGGAGCTGTTTTTT. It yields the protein CASSVATLAGGPGELFF.

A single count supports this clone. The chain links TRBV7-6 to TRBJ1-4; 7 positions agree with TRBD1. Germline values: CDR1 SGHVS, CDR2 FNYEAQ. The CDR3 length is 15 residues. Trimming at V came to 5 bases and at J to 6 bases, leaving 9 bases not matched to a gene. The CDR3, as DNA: TGTGCCAGCAGCAAGGGGACAGCTAGATATGAAAAACTGTTTTTT. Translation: CASSKGTARYEKLFF.

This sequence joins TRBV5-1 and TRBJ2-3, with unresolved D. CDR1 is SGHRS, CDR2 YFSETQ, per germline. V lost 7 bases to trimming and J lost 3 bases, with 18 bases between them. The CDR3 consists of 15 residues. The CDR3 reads CASGSGRPSTDTQYF. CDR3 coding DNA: TGCGCCAGCGGTTCGGGTCGCCCATCGACAGATACGCAGTATTTT.

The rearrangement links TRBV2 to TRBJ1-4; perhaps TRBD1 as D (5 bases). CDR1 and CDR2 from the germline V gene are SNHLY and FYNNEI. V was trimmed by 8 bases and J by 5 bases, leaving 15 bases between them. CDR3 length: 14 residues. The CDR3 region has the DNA TGTGCCAGCGATATGACAGACGAAAATGAAAAACTGTTTTTT. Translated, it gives CASDMTDENEKLFF.

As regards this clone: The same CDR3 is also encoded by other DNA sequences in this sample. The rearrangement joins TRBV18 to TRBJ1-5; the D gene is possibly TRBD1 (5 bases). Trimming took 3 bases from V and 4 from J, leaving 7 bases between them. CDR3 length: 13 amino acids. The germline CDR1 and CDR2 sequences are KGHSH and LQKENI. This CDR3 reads CASSPGQNQPQHF. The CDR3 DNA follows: TGTGCCAGCTCACCTGGACAAAATCAGCCCCAGCATTTT.

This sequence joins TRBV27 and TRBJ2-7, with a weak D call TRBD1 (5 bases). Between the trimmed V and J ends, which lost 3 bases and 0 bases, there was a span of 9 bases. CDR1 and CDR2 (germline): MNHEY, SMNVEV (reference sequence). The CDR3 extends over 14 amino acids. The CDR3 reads CASSFDSNSYEQYV. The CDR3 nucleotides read TGTGCCAGCAGTTTCGACAGTAACTCCTACGAGCAGTACGTC.

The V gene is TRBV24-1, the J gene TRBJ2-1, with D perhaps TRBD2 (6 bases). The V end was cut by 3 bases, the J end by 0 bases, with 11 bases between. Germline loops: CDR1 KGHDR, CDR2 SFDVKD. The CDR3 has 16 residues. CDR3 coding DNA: TGTGCCACCAGTGATGGAGGGACTTCCTCCTACAATGAGCAGTTCTTC. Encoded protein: CATSDGGTSSYNEQFF.

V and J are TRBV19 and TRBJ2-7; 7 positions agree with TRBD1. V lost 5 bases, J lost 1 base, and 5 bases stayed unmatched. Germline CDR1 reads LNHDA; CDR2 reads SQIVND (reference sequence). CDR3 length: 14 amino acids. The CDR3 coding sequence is TGTGCCAGTAGTCGAGACAGGGTATCCTACGAGCAGTACTTC. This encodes CASSRDRVSYEQYF.

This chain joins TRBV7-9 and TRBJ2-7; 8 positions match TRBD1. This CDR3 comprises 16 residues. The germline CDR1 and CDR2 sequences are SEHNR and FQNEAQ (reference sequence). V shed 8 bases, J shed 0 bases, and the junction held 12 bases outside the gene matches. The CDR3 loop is CASALWGQASSYEQYF. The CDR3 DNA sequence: TGTGCCAGCGCCTTGTGGGGACAGGCCAGCTCCTACGAGCAGTACTTC. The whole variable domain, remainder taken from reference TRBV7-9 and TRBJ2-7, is DTGVSQNPRHKITKRGQNVTFRCDPISEHNRLYWYRQTLGQGPEFLTYFQNEAQLEKSRLLSDRFSAERPKGSFSTLEIQRTEQGDSAMYLCASALWGQASSYEQYFGPGTRLTVT.

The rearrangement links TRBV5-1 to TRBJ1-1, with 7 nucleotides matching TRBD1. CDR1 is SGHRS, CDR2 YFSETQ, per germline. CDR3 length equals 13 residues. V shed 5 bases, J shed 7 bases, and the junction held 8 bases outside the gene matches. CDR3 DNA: TGCGCCAGCAGTGGGGACAGAGGACTTGAAGCTTTCTTT. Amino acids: CASSGDRGLEAFF. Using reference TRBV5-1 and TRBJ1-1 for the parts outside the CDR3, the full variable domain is KAGVTQTPRYLIKTRGQQVTLSCSPISGHRSVSWYQQTPGQGLQFLFEYFSETQRNKGNFPGRFSGRQFSNSRSEMNVSTLELGDSALYLCASSGDRGLEAFFGQGTRLTVV.

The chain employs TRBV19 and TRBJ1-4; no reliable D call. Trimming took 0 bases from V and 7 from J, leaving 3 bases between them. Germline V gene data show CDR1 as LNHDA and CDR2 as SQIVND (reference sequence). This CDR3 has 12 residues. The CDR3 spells CASSIDGEKLFF. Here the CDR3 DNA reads TGTGCCAGTAGTATAGACGGTGAAAAACTGTTTTTT.

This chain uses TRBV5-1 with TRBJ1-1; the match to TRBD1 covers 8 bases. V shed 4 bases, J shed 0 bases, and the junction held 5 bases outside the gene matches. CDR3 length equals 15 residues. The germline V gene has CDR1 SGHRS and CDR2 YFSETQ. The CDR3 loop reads CASSANRGMNTEAFF. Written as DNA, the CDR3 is TGCGCCAGCAGCGCCAACAGGGGGATGAACACTGAAGCTTTCTTT.

CDR3 nucleotides: TGTGCCAGCAGCTTAGCGACAGTTGGGAACACTGAAGCTTTCTTT. Protein product: CASSLATVGNTEAFF. The chain couples TRBV13 to TRBJ1-1; TRBD1 is a possible D gene (5 bases). Deletions cut 1 base from V and 1 base from J, with 10 bases between. The CDR3 contains 15 residues. Germline V CDR1 and CDR2: PRHDT, FYEKMQ (reference sequence).